This is a list of T cell receptor beta chains from one sample in a study of CD8 T cells in Susac syndrome. TCRdb used MiXCR to reprocess the immunoSEQ multiplex PCR reads, holding one entry per CDR3 protein. The top ten clones hold more than 0.075% of a sample with 100,000 to 150,000 distinct CDR3 sequences, approximately 96% of them seen once. Sequencing used CD4+ T cells from PBMCs. Receptors originate from a human donor in good health. Both conserved end residues are part of each CDR3. Fields, in order: D gene, V gene, clone size, J gene, CDR3 DNA, CDR3 protein. D genes are given only for firm matches. The size entry is marked missing in some rows and otherwise reads once, few, many or a size class.

d_gene: .; v_gene: TRBV12-3/TRBV12-4; abundance: .; j_gene: TRBJ1-1; CDR3nt: TGTGCCAGCAGTTTGATGCGAGGTCACACTGAAGCTTTCTTT; CDR3aa: CASSLMRGHTEAFF
d_gene: TRBD1; v_gene: TRBV3-1; abundance: .; j_gene: TRBJ1-1; CDR3nt: TGTGCCAGCAGCCAAGATCGAAGGGGGCGCGGAGGTGACACTGAAGCTTTCTTT; CDR3aa: CASSQDRRGRGGDTEAFF
d_gene: TRBD1; v_gene: TRBV11-2; abundance: .; j_gene: TRBJ2-5; CDR3nt: TGTGCCAGCAGCCAGGGACAGAACCAAGAGACCCAGTACTTC; CDR3aa: CASSQGQNQETQYF
d_gene: TRBD2; v_gene: TRBV29-1; abundance: .; j_gene: TRBJ2-1; CDR3nt: TGCAGCGTTGTCATAGCGGGAGAGGATGAGCAGTTCTTC; CDR3aa: CSVVIAGEDEQFF
d_gene: TRBD2; v_gene: TRBV6-2/TRBV6-3; abundance: .; j_gene: TRBJ2-7; CDR3nt: TGTGCCAGCAGTTACTCTGCGGGGGCCTACGAGCAGTACTTC; CDR3aa: CASSYSAGAYEQYF
d_gene: TRBD2; v_gene: TRBV24-1; abundance: .; j_gene: TRBJ2-2; CDR3nt: TGTGCCACCAGTCCGGGGGGGCGAGGTGTCGGGGAGCTGTTTTTT; CDR3aa: CATSPGGRGVGELFF
d_gene: .; v_gene: TRBV23-1; abundance: .; j_gene: TRBJ2-1; CDR3nt: TGCGCCAGCAGTCAAACCGGACAGTGCGGTGAGCAGTTCTTC; CDR3aa: CASSQTGQCGEQFF
d_gene: .; v_gene: TRBV14; abundance: .; j_gene: TRBJ2-1; CDR3nt: TGTGCCAGCAGCCAAGTGCGTGGGAGAACCTACAATGAGCAGTTCTTC; CDR3aa: CASSQVRGRTYNEQFF
d_gene: TRBD1; v_gene: TRBV11-2; abundance: .; j_gene: TRBJ2-2; CDR3nt: TGTGCCAGCAGCCTACAGGGGGGAAGCAACACCGGGGAGCTGTTTTTT; CDR3aa: CASSLQGGSNTGELFF
d_gene: .; v_gene: TRBV18; abundance: .; j_gene: TRBJ2-5; CDR3nt: TGTGCCAGCTCACCGGGACACCCAAGGATAGAGACCCAGTACTTC; CDR3aa: CASSPGHPRIETQYF
d_gene: .; v_gene: TRBV3-1; abundance: .; j_gene: TRBJ1-5; CDR3nt: TGTGCCAGCAGCCGGGGGGACAACCGAAACCAGCCCCAGCATTTT; CDR3aa: CASSRGDNRNQPQHF
d_gene: .; v_gene: TRBV30; abundance: .; j_gene: TRBJ1-1; CDR3nt: TGTGCCTGGAGTGTTTTGGGGGGCACTGAAGCTTTCTTT; CDR3aa: CAWSVLGGTEAFF
d_gene: TRBD1; v_gene: TRBV7-2; abundance: .; j_gene: TRBJ1-1; CDR3nt: TGTGCCAGCAGCGGACAGGTTTTAGAGGACACTGAAGCTTTCTTT; CDR3aa: CASSGQVLEDTEAFF
d_gene: .; v_gene: TRBV20-1; abundance: .; j_gene: TRBJ1-1; CDR3nt: TGCAGTGCTAGGTCCCTCAGAAGGAACACTGAAGCTTTCTTT; CDR3aa: CSARSLRRNTEAFF
d_gene: .; v_gene: TRBV14; abundance: .; j_gene: TRBJ1-2; CDR3nt: TGTGCCAGCAGCCCCCGTGAGCCCGGCTATGGCTACACCTTC; CDR3aa: CASSPREPGYGYTF
d_gene: TRBD2; v_gene: TRBV7-2; abundance: once; j_gene: TRBJ2-3; CDR3nt: TGTGCCAGCAGCGCAGGACTAGCCTGGAGCACAGATACGCAGTATTTT; CDR3aa: CASSAGLAWSTDTQYF
d_gene: TRBD2; v_gene: TRBV12-3/TRBV12-4; abundance: .; j_gene: TRBJ2-7; CDR3nt: TGTGCCAGCAGTCCTACTAGCGGGAGGGCCGGGGACGAGCAGTACTTC; CDR3aa: CASSPTSGRAGDEQYF
d_gene: TRBD1; v_gene: TRBV19; abundance: .; j_gene: TRBJ2-1; CDR3nt: TGTGCCAGTAGTAGACTACTCCGGGACAGGGGCAATGAGCAGTTCTTC; CDR3aa: CASSRLLRDRGNEQFF
d_gene: .; v_gene: TRBV2; abundance: .; j_gene: TRBJ2-7; CDR3nt: TGTGCCAGCAGTGTTGTGATCGAGCAGTACTTC; CDR3aa: CASSVVIEQYF
d_gene: .; v_gene: TRBV5-1; abundance: .; j_gene: TRBJ2-2; CDR3nt: TGCGCCAGCAGCTTGGGATCGGCGAACACCGAGGAGCTGTTTTTT; CDR3aa: CASSLGSANTEELFF
d_gene: TRBD2; v_gene: TRBV20-1; abundance: .; j_gene: TRBJ2-3; CDR3nt: TGCAGTGCTAGGCGCGCGGGGGGAGATACGCAGTATTTT; CDR3aa: CSARRAGGDTQYF
d_gene: TRBD1; v_gene: TRBV5-1; abundance: .; j_gene: TRBJ2-7; CDR3nt: TGCGCCAGCAGCTCGCGCCTTCATCAGGGGGACGAGCAGTACTTC; CDR3aa: CASSSRLHQGDEQYF
d_gene: .; v_gene: TRBV12-3/TRBV12-4; abundance: .; j_gene: TRBJ1-1; CDR3nt: TGTGCCAGCAGTGTCGGGGACCGAATCTTGAACACTGAAGCTTTCTTT; CDR3aa: CASSVGDRILNTEAFF
d_gene: .; v_gene: TRBV19; abundance: .; j_gene: TRBJ2-2; CDR3nt: TGTGCCAGTAGTCCCCCCAGTGGTCGCGCCACCGGGGAGCTGTTTTTT; CDR3aa: CASSPPSGRATGELFF
d_gene: .; v_gene: TRBV12-3/TRBV12-4; abundance: .; j_gene: TRBJ2-3; CDR3nt: TGTGCCAGCAGTTTACTGGCCCAGGGGACAGATACGCAGTATTTT; CDR3aa: CASSLLAQGTDTQYF
d_gene: .; v_gene: TRBV28; abundance: .; j_gene: TRBJ1-1; CDR3nt: TGTGCCAGCAGCGGACGGATGAACACTGAAGCTTTCTTT; CDR3aa: CASSGRMNTEAFF
d_gene: .; v_gene: TRBV6-5; abundance: .; j_gene: TRBJ2-6; CDR3nt: TGTGCCAGCAGTTACTCGAGCCGCCCAGCCTCTGGGGCCAACGTCCTGACTTTC; CDR3aa: CASSYSSRPASGANVLTF
d_gene: .; v_gene: TRBV5-1; abundance: .; j_gene: TRBJ2-7; CDR3nt: TGCGCCAGCAGCTTGGATGGACAGAGCACCTACGAGCAGTACTTC; CDR3aa: CASSLDGQSTYEQYF
d_gene: .; v_gene: TRBV6-2/TRBV6-3; abundance: .; j_gene: TRBJ2-1; CDR3nt: TGTGCCAGCAGACTGTCGACAGTTAAATACAATGAGCAGTTCTTC; CDR3aa: CASRLSTVKYNEQFF
d_gene: .; v_gene: TRBV6-5; abundance: .; j_gene: TRBJ1-1; CDR3nt: TGTGCCAGCCAGACCCCGGGGAGGACTGAAGCTTTCTTT; CDR3aa: CASQTPGRTEAFF
d_gene: .; v_gene: TRBV6-2/TRBV6-3; abundance: .; j_gene: TRBJ2-7; CDR3nt: TGTGCCAGCATCGCCCCGGGGGGCCAGAGCTCCTACGAGCAGTACTTC; CDR3aa: CASIAPGGQSSYEQYF
d_gene: TRBD2; v_gene: TRBV30; abundance: .; j_gene: TRBJ2-7; CDR3nt: TGTGCCTGGAGACCCCCTAGGGGCGGGGGGAGGGAGCAGTACTTC; CDR3aa: CAWRPPRGGGREQYF
d_gene: TRBD2; v_gene: TRBV12-3/TRBV12-4; abundance: .; j_gene: TRBJ2-1; CDR3nt: TGTGCCAGCAGTCCCCAACTAGCGAGGAACAATGAGCAGTTCTTC; CDR3aa: CASSPQLARNNEQFF
d_gene: .; v_gene: TRBV5-1; abundance: .; j_gene: TRBJ2-1; CDR3nt: TGCGCCAGCAGCCCAACCGTTGACAATGAGCAGTTCTTC; CDR3aa: CASSPTVDNEQFF
d_gene: .; v_gene: TRBV15; abundance: .; j_gene: TRBJ2-2; CDR3nt: TGTGCCACCAGCAGAGATTCATACACCGGGGAGCTGTTTTTT; CDR3aa: CATSRDSYTGELFF
d_gene: .; v_gene: TRBV2; abundance: .; j_gene: TRBJ2-5; CDR3nt: TGTGCCAGCAGTGAAACGGAGGGGGAGACCCAGTACTTC; CDR3aa: CASSETEGETQYF
d_gene: TRBD2; v_gene: TRBV12-3/TRBV12-4; abundance: .; j_gene: TRBJ2-7; CDR3nt: TGTGCCAGCAGACGAGCCGGGACTAGGTCCTACGAGCAGTACTTC; CDR3aa: CASRRAGTRSYEQYF
d_gene: TRBD2; v_gene: TRBV20-1; abundance: once; j_gene: TRBJ2-1; CDR3nt: TGCAGTGCTAGACAGGCTAGCGGGAGCGGTGAGCAGTTCTTC; CDR3aa: CSARQASGSGEQFF
d_gene: .; v_gene: TRBV6-5; abundance: .; j_gene: TRBJ2-1; CDR3nt: TGTGCCAGCAGCCTTGCGGGCAAGCAGTTCTTC; CDR3aa: CASSLAGKQFF
d_gene: TRBD2; v_gene: TRBV7-9; abundance: .; j_gene: TRBJ2-3; CDR3nt: TGTGCCAGTAGCGGGAGCAGTCCTGATACGCAGTATTTT; CDR3aa: CASSGSSPDTQYF
d_gene: .; v_gene: TRBV29-1; abundance: .; j_gene: TRBJ1-4; CDR3nt: TGCAGCGTTGCGGGGATGGGGGAAAAACTGTTTTTT; CDR3aa: CSVAGMGEKLFF
d_gene: TRBD1; v_gene: TRBV5-1; abundance: .; j_gene: TRBJ1-5; CDR3nt: TGCGCCAGCAGCCCGGGACAGGGTGGTCTGCCCCAGCATTTT; CDR3aa: CASSPGQGGLPQHF
d_gene: TRBD2; v_gene: TRBV2; abundance: .; j_gene: TRBJ2-7; CDR3nt: TGTGCCAGCAGGGGACTAGCGGGCGACTACGAGCAGTACTTC; CDR3aa: CASRGLAGDYEQYF
d_gene: .; v_gene: TRBV3-1; abundance: once; j_gene: TRBJ2-7; CDR3nt: TGTGCCAGCAGCCAGACTTCCGGGCGCAGAGGCGAGCAGTACTTC; CDR3aa: CASSQTSGRRGEQYF